This T cell receptor (beta chain) was recorded in a study of blood T cells in healthy people across ages (dated by TCRdb to 2013 to 2016). A note on the overall study: In model experiments, template switching captured about one uniquely barcoded TCR beta cDNA molecule for every two T cells. Age-related changes in TCR beta repertoire diversity were measured in the study by deep sequencing normalized with unique cDNA molecular identifiers. The donors were divided into four age groups: young (average roughly 15 years), middle-aged (approximately 39), aged (approximately 62) and long-lived (roughly 88). Donors of different ages were randomly distributed across sequencing lanes to avoid experimental bias. The study analyzed two additional independent replicas of 1 million unique cDNA reads from the same blood draw for two donors, one aged 18 to 29 and one aged 80 or older.

The donors were 40 or so Caucasian individuals from Russia, aged 6 to 90 years, who were systemically healthy. Each donor gave ten milliliters of peripheral blood, drawn into EDTA-treated Vacutainer tubes. Ficoll-Paque density-gradient centrifugation was used to isolate PBMCs, with at least 7 million obtained per sample. Total RNA was extracted from PBMCs with Trizol reagent, with at least 5 micrograms obtained per sample. Naive CD45RAhigh/CD27high T cell percentages were measured by flow cytometry on a PBMC aliquot from every donor. This clonotype was found a few times. Its antigen is not yet known. Qualities for individual bases were not recorded, and no much larger clone is one base off. What the research found in general, with its limitations: Compared with the aged group, more naive CD4+ T cells, fewer expanded clones and increased TCR diversity were shown by the long-lived group, suggesting age selection. As age increased, observed TCR beta diversity per million T cells dropped in a roughly linear way, and a significant reduction was already evident by age 40. Donor CMV infection status was unknown, potentially confounding age-related changes in expanded clonotypes. Observed TCR beta diversity correlated strongly with the percentage of naive T cells measured by flow cytometry. Bulk unsorted PBMC profiling prevented conclusive comparison of naive and antigen-experienced compartments. Estimates of total diversity based on one million sequenced T cells were considered lower bounds and underestimates.

The CDR3 spans 16 residues, from the cysteine through the phenylalanine. The sequence is cut down to CDR3 DNA, 48 bases in frame from base 1. Receptors were amplified or captured by 5' RACE. Sequencing instrument: Illumina HiSeq 2500. A second PCR of about 6 to 12 cycles was run with a J-beta primer mix and a sample-barcoded 5' primer. A template-switch 5' adaptor carrying 12 random nucleotides introduced a unique molecular identifier onto each TCR beta cDNA molecule. Each sample yielded at least 2.5 million CDR3-containing paired-end reads. First-strand cDNA synthesis was performed from all RNA using the Mint cDNA synthesis kit, with priming by a TRBC-specific oligonucleotide. Following uracil-DNA glycosylase treatment, a first 18-cycle PCR with universal primers M1SS and BC2_uni_R was performed on all cDNA. The authors' analysis ran thus. For normalization, 1 million high-quality reads were randomly selected from each sample, with every read carrying a distinct molecular identifier. Reads with shared molecular identifiers were discarded instead of being binned into consensus sequences. MiTCR, with a Q25 quality threshold and the strictest error-elimination algorithm, was used for CDR3 identification, clonotype clustering and error correction. A nonparametric unseen species model with Euler transformation was used to estimate a lower bound on total TCR beta diversity. TCRdb reanalyzed the raw reads on its own, using fastp at Q25 for trimming and MiXCR for clone calling, and kept in-frame beta chains. One record per CDR3 amino acid sequence lists the most common genes and DNA. V and J calls and clone size were set by TCRdb, not the authors. The sample yields 650,000 to 1,000,000 distinct CDR3 sequences; about 34% were counted once. The ten largest clones add up to 10% to 15% of the sample.

This chain is built from TRBV12-3 or TRBV12-4 and TRBJ2-1; the D gene assignment is ambiguous. With the DNA end fitting TRBJ2-7 better, the J assignment may be wrong. This clonotype was obtained from a man in his late teens or twenties in good health. Sequencing was done on a sample of blood. The DNA is as follows: TGTGCCAGCACCCCGACAAACGGAATATCCTACAATGAGCAGTACTTC. This is translated as CASTPTNGISYNEQYF.